A selection of T cell receptor beta chains follows, all from one sample in a study of cytomegalovirus exposure and HLA in healthy donors. Repertoires were generated with immunoSEQ multiplex PCR, while TCRdb's copy carries only in-frame clones and drops some. Among 150,000 to 200,000 clones listed, 65% to 90% were seen once. The sample consisted of PBMCs. Source of these receptors: a middle-aged man in good health and CMV-seropositive. Both conserved end residues are part of each CDR3. D genes are given only for firm matches. Some rows mark clone size as missing; the rest say once, few, many or name a class of expanded clone.

clone_size	d_call	v_call	j_call	cdr3_aa	cdr3_nt
NA	NA	TRBV6-6	TRBJ2-7	CASTGRGGDEQYF	TGTGCCAGCACTGGTAGGGGGGGGGACGAGCAGTACTTC
NA	NA	TRBV5-1	TRBJ2-5	CASRTRRDFQETQYF	TGCGCCAGCAGAACCCGCCGGGACTTCCAAGAGACCCAGTACTTC
NA	NA	TRBV27	TRBJ1-1	CASRVRTEAFF	TGTGCCAGCAGAGTCAGGACAGAAGCTTTCTTT
NA	TRBD2	TRBV18	TRBJ2-7	CASSPRASGGPSSYEQYF	TGTGCCAGCTCACCAAGGGCTAGCGGGGGCCCCAGCTCCTACGAGCAGTACTTC
NA	TRBD2	TRBV7-3	TRBJ2-1	CASSLTAGGVRNEQFF	TGTGCCAGCAGCTTAACAGCGGGGGGGGTAAGGAATGAGCAGTTCTTC
NA	TRBD1	TRBV27	TRBJ1-5	CASSFWTGRGNQPQHF	TGTGCCAGCAGTTTCTGGACAGGGCGCGGGAATCAGCCCCAGCATTTT
NA	NA	TRBV19	TRBJ1-1	CASSIDLQAEAFF	TGTGCCAGTAGTATAGATCTCCAGGCCGAAGCTTTCTTT
NA	NA	TRBV5-4	TRBJ2-3	CASSSAGTSSGTQYF	TGTGCCAGCAGCTCGGCGGGAACTAGTTCCGGTACGCAGTATTTT
NA	NA	TRBV11-2	TRBJ2-7	CASSYPNKGDREQYF	TGTGCCAGCAGCTACCCAAACAAGGGGGATCGCGAGCAGTACTTC
NA	NA	TRBV5-1	TRBJ1-4	CASSMTGIGTNEKLFF	TGCGCCAGCAGTATGACCGGGATAGGAACTAATGAAAAACTGTTTTTT
few	TRBD2	TRBV5-6	TRBJ2-5	CASSFSGGPETQYF	TGTGCCAGCAGCTTCTCGGGGGGTCCTGAGACCCAGTACTTC
NA	TRBD2	TRBV2	TRBJ2-7	CASSRGLVEQYF	TGTGCCAGCAGTCGGGGACTAGTCGAGCAGTACTTC
NA	TRBD1	TRBV7-2	TRBJ2-1	CASSLGGTGYNEQFF	TGTGCCAGCAGCTTAGGGGGGACAGGGTACAATGAGCAGTTCTTC
NA	NA	TRBV5-4	TRBJ2-3	CASSRRGTDTQYF	TGTGCCAGCAGCCGTAGGGGAACAGATACGCAGTATTTT
NA	TRBD1	TRBV5-8	TRBJ2-7	CASSLENRGEYEQYF	TGTGCCAGCAGCTTGGAGAACAGGGGCGAATACGAGCAGTACTTC
NA	NA	TRBV6-1	TRBJ2-7	CASSHSSSYEQYF	TGTGCCAGCAGTCATTCTAGCTCCTACGAGCAGTACTTC
NA	TRBD1	TRBV15	TRBJ2-5	CATILDRDQETQYF	TGTGCCACCATCCTAGACAGGGACCAAGAGACCCAGTACTTC
NA	NA	TRBV5-4	TRBJ2-7	CASSPQDWAYEQYF	TGTGCCAGCAGCCCTCAAGACTGGGCCTACGAGCAGTACTTC
few	NA	TRBV28	TRBJ2-7	CATHSNTQGSEQYF	TGTGCCACACACTCTAATACACAGGGCTCCGAGCAGTACTTC
NA	TRBD1	TRBV2	TRBJ1-2	CASSGTGSYGYTF	TGTGCCAGCAGTGGGACAGGCTCCTATGGCTACACCTTC
NA	NA	TRBV2	TRBJ1-2	CASVFMGQTNYGYTF	TGTGCCAGCGTCTTCATGGGGCAGACTAACTATGGCTACACCTTC
NA	TRBD2	TRBV11-3	TRBJ2-5	CASSLGVSGGRQETQYF	TGTGCCAGCAGCTTAGGAGTTAGCGGGGGGCGCCAAGAGACCCAGTACTTC
NA	TRBD1	TRBV7-7	TRBJ2-7	CASSLNYRQGAYEQYF	TGTGCTAGCAGCCTGAACTATCGACAGGGGGCCTACGAGCAGTACTTC
few	TRBD2	TRBV4-3	TRBJ2-7	CASSQDGGAREQYF	TGCGCCAGCAGCCAAGACGGGGGGGCGAGGGAGCAGTACTTC
NA	TRBD2	TRBV7-2	TRBJ2-7	CASSLRLAGGEQYF	TGTGCCAGCAGCTTAAGGCTAGCGGGGGGCGAGCAGTACTTC
once	TRBD1	TRBV7-2	TRBJ2-2	CASSLIWTGETGELFF	TGTGCCAGCAGCTTAATATGGACAGGGGAGACCGGGGAGCTGTTTTTT
NA	NA	TRBV15	TRBJ1-4	CATSRDYRTTNEKLFF	TGTGCCACCAGCAGAGATTACCGGACTACTAATGAAAAACTGTTTTTT
NA	NA	TRBV30	TRBJ2-3	CAWSVGTDTQYF	TGTGCCTGGAGTGTCGGTACAGATACGCAGTATTTT
once	NA	TRBV5-5	TRBJ2-1	CASSPLRYNEQFF	TGTGCCAGCAGCCCCCTCAGATACAATGAGCAGTTCTTC
NA	NA	TRBV27	TRBJ1-2	CASSSGYDGYTF	TGTGCCAGCTCCTCAGGGTACGATGGCTACACCTTC
NA	NA	TRBV7-2	TRBJ1-5	CASSLDRNSNQPQHF	TGTGCCAGCAGCTTAGACAGGAATAGCAATCAGCCCCAGCATTTT
NA	TRBD1	TRBV7-8	TRBJ1-5	CASSSHRDRGQPQHF	TGTGCCAGCAGCTCGCACCGGGACAGGGGCCAGCCCCAGCATTTT
NA	TRBD1	TRBV27	TRBJ1-2	CASSTKYGTANGYTF	TGTGCCAGCAGTACAAAATATGGGACAGCGAATGGCTACACCTTC
NA	TRBD1	TRBV19	TRBJ2-2	CASSPGQGTTGELFF	TGTGCCAGTAGTCCGGGACAGGGGACCACCGGGGAGCTGTTTTTT
NA	NA	TRBV7-8	TRBJ2-3	CASSLGENTQYF	TGTGCCAGCAGCTTAGGGGAGAATACGCAGTATTTT
NA	NA	TRBV2	TRBJ1-1	CAIKGSYTEAFF	TGTGCGATAAAAGGGAGTTACACTGAAGCTTTCTTT
NA	NA	TRBV10-1	TRBJ2-2	CASSGGTGELFF	TGCGCCAGCAGTGGCGGGACCGGGGAGCTGTTTTTT
NA	TRBD1	TRBV4-3	TRBJ2-1	CASSLWTGDGNEQFF	TGCGCCAGCAGCCTATGGACAGGGGACGGGAATGAGCAGTTCTTC
NA	NA	TRBV28	TRBJ1-2	CASSFRGYGYTF	TGTGCCAGCAGTTTCCGGGGGTATGGCTACACCTTC
NA	TRBD1	TRBV6-1	TRBJ1-2	CASSVQGVNYGYTF	TGTGCCAGCAGTGTCCAGGGGGTTAACTATGGCTACACCTTC
NA	NA	TRBV27	TRBJ2-7	CASSLVGSHYEQYF	TGTGCCAGCAGTTTAGTGGGGAGCCACTACGAGCAGTACTTC
NA	TRBD1	TRBV10-3	TRBJ1-1	CAISEPQGAGTEAFF	TGTGCCATCAGTGAGCCACAGGGGGCGGGTACTGAAGCTTTCTTT
NA	NA	TRBV11-2	TRBJ2-5	CASSLSGGHQETQYF	TGTGCCAGCAGCTTATCAGGGGGGCACCAAGAGACCCAGTACTTC
NA	TRBD1	TRBV10-2	TRBJ2-4	CATLDRGTKNIQYF	TGCGCCACCCTGGACAGGGGGACCAAAAACATTCAGTACTTC
NA	NA	TRBV7-9	TRBJ2-5	CASSYGGPQETQYF	TGTGCCAGCAGCTACGGGGGGCCACAAGAGACCCAGTACTTC
NA	NA	TRBV5-1	TRBJ2-1	CASSPQGGEQFF	TGCGCCAGCAGCCCCCAAGGGGGTGAGCAGTTCTTC
NA	TRBD1	TRBV18	TRBJ1-3	CASSPSAGTGTLNTIYF	TGTGCCAGCTCACCATCAGCCGGGACAGGGACCTTAAACACCATATATTTT
few	TRBD1	TRBV27	TRBJ1-1	CASRTGGGRDAFF	TGTGCCAGCAGAACAGGGGGGGGCCGTGATGCTTTCTTT
NA	TRBD2	TRBV6-1	TRBJ2-3	CASSQSGGAGTQYF	TGTGCCAGCAGTCAGAGCGGGGGGGCCGGTACGCAGTATTTT
NA	TRBD1	TRBV15	TRBJ1-4	CATSRIPGTGREKLFF	TGTGCCACCAGCAGGATACCCGGGACAGGTCGGGAAAAACTGTTTTTT
NA	NA	TRBV5-6	TRBJ2-1	CASSFHPADSYNEQFF	TGTGCCAGCAGCTTCCATCCGGCGGACTCCTACAATGAGCAGTTCTTC
NA	NA	TRBV4-1	TRBJ1-6	CASSQDARGPGGSYNSPLHF	TGCGCCAGCAGCCAAGATGCCCGGGGGCCGGGGGGCTCCTATAATTCACCCCTCCACTTT
NA	TRBD2	TRBV5-1	TRBJ2-2	CASSKTHSGGAMSGELFF	TGCGCCAGCAGCAAAACGCACTCGGGGGGGGCCATGTCCGGGGAGCTGTTTTTT
NA	NA	TRBV7-2	TRBJ1-5	CASSPGPGEEQPQHF	TGTGCCAGCAGCCCCGGGCCCGGGGAGGAACAGCCCCAGCATTTT
NA	NA	TRBV11-2	TRBJ2-4	CASSLDLGNIQYF	TGTGCCAGCAGCTTAGATCTAGGAAACATTCAGTACTTC
NA	NA	TRBV19	TRBJ2-4	CASTAADAGNIQYF	TGTGCCAGTACGGCTGCGGACGCGGGAAACATTCAGTACTTC
NA	TRBD2	TRBV5-4	TRBJ2-3	CASSLERAGGDTQYF	TGTGCCAGCAGCTTGGAACGAGCGGGGGGAGATACGCAGTATTTT
few	NA	TRBV19	TRBJ1-1	CASNPGREGRTEAFF	TGTGCCAGTAACCCTGGAAGGGAGGGGCGAACTGAAGCTTTCTTT
NA	NA	TRBV5-1	TRBJ2-3	CASSLVVGDITGDTQYF	TGCGCCAGCAGCTTGGTAGTCGGGGATATCACTGGGGATACGCAGTATTTT